The following is a T cell receptor (beta chain) sequence with its context. Its antigen is still unknown. Sequencing was performed with immunoSEQ multiplex PCR; in TCRdb, only in-frame clones are kept and a portion is missing. Of 100,000 to 150,000 clones detected, roughly nine tenths appear once; the ten largest clones hold 6.5% to 8.5%. The data originate from a study of T cell responses to AZD1222 COVID-19 vaccine. Study background: Second-dose timings of about 4 or about 12 weeks were pooled.

Study-wide results and limits: Donor demographics were predominantly white British with a female majority; clonal diversity may be underestimated. Reportedly, nearly half of unique spike TCRs recognized epitopes outside B.1.351/B.1.1.7 mutations.

This CDR3 is built from 15 residues. The V gene's germline CDR1 is SGHAT and CDR2 FQNNGV. With 5 bases removed from V and 4 bases from J, the gap between germline ends came to 15 bases. The chain couples TRBV11-2 to TRBJ1-5, with D perhaps TRBD1 (5 bases). Sequencing used peripheral blood, obtained on day 0 of AZD1222 vaccination. This sequence originates from an adult in good health. CDR3 sequence (DNA): TGTGCCAGCAGCCAAGGGACCTCTGGGAATCAGCCCCAGCATTTT. As protein: CASSQGTSGNQPQHF.